Shown below are 6 T cell receptor beta chains from a single sample sequenced in a study of identical twins. One entry per CDR3 protein, called by TCRdb with MiXCR from the 5' RACE reads. The table has 1.5 million to 2 million distinct CDR3 sequences, under 35% seen once. Sequenced input: cord blood. The receptor source for this set is a newborn girl in good health.

This clonotype was recorded a few times. Here the CDR3 reads CASSLVRGGGEGKLFF. DNA for the CDR3: TGTGCCAGCAGCTTGGTCAGGGGAGGTGGAGAGGGAAAACTGTTTTTT. J is TRBJ1-4 and V is TRBV7-6, with a possible D match to TRBD1 (6 bases). Trimming cost V 3 bases and J 10 bases, with 21 bases left between them. The germline V gene encodes CDR1 SGHVS and CDR2 FNYEAQ. There are 16 residues in the CDR3.

Only a few counts were recorded for this clonotype. V is TRBV2 and J is TRBJ1-5, with a possible D match to TRBD1 (6 bases). This CDR3 comprises 16 residues. In germline, CDR1 is SNHLY, CDR2 FYNNEI. Trimming stripped 4 bases from V and 3 bases from J, with 16 bases between. The CDR3 protein is CASSVWTVGHNQPQHF. Here the CDR3 DNA reads TGTGCCAGCAGTGTTTGGACAGTCGGCCACAATCAGCCCCAGCATTTT. The whole variable domain, filled in from reference TRBV2 and TRBJ1-5, reads EPEVTQTPSHQVTQMGQEVILRCVPISNHLYFYWYRQILGQKVEFLVSFYNNEISEKSEIFDDQFSVERPDGSNFTLKIRSTKLEDSAMYFCASSVWTVGHNQPQHFGDGTRLSIL.

This clonotype was seen more than once but under ten times. Here the CDR3 DNA reads TGCGCCAGCAGCTCTCTCGGACAGGGTACAGATACGCAGTATTTT. Its translation is CASSSLGQGTDTQYF. The rearrangement uses TRBV5-1 and TRBJ2-3, with 8 bases that match TRBD1. J lost 3 bases, V lost 3 bases, and 6 bases had no gene match. Germline CDR1 and CDR2: SGHRS and YFSETQ. The CDR3 is made up of 15 amino acids.

This clonotype was seen only once. The chain recombines TRBV5-6 with TRBJ2-1; D may be TRBD2 (5 bases). Trimming removed 4 bases from V and 4 bases from J, with 21 bases in between. The CDR3 has 17 amino acids. Germline CDR1 is SGHDT and CDR2 is YYEEEE. The CDR3 nucleotides read TGTGCCAGCAGCCGGACGGGGAGTAATCCCTTATACAATGAGCAGTTCTTC. Protein sequence: CASSRTGSNPLYNEQFF.

This clonotype came up a few times. The genes are TRBV20-1 and TRBJ2-3; 9 positions agree with TRBD2. Trimming removed 3 bases from V and 2 bases from J; junction bases left unmatched: 9. Germline-derived CDR1 and CDR2 are DFQATT and SNEGSKA (reference sequence). The length of the CDR3 is 16 residues. This CDR3 is CSARALGLASTDTQYF. CDR3 coding DNA: TGCAGTGCTAGGGCCTTGGGACTAGCTTCCACAGATACGCAGTATTTT.

This clonotype was found a few times. The chain is built from TRBV7-2 and TRBJ2-1; 8 bases line up with TRBD2. CDR3 length: 17 amino acids. Germline CDR1 SGHTA, CDR2 FQGNSA. Germline trimming cut 2 bases from V and 9 bases from J; bases unmatched to any gene: 15. CDR3 sequence: CASSLLAGPYNDAEQFF. The DNA for the CDR3 is TGTGCCAGCAGCTTACTAGCGGGCCCGTACAATGATGCTGAGCAGTTCTTC.